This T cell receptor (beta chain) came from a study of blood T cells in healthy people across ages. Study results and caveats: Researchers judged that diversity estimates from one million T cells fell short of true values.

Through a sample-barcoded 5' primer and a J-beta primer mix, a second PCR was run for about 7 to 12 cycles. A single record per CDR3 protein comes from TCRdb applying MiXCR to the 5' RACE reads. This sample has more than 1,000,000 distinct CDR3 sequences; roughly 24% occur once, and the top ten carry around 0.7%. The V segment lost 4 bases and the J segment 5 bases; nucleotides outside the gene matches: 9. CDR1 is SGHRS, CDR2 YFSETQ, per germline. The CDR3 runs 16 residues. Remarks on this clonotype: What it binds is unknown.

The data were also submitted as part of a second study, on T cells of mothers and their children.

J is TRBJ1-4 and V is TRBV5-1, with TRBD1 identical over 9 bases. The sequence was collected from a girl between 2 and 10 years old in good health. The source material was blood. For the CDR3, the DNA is TGCGCCAGCAGCACGGCCCCGGGACAGGGAAATGAAAAACTGTTTTTT. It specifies CASSTAPGQGNEKLFF.